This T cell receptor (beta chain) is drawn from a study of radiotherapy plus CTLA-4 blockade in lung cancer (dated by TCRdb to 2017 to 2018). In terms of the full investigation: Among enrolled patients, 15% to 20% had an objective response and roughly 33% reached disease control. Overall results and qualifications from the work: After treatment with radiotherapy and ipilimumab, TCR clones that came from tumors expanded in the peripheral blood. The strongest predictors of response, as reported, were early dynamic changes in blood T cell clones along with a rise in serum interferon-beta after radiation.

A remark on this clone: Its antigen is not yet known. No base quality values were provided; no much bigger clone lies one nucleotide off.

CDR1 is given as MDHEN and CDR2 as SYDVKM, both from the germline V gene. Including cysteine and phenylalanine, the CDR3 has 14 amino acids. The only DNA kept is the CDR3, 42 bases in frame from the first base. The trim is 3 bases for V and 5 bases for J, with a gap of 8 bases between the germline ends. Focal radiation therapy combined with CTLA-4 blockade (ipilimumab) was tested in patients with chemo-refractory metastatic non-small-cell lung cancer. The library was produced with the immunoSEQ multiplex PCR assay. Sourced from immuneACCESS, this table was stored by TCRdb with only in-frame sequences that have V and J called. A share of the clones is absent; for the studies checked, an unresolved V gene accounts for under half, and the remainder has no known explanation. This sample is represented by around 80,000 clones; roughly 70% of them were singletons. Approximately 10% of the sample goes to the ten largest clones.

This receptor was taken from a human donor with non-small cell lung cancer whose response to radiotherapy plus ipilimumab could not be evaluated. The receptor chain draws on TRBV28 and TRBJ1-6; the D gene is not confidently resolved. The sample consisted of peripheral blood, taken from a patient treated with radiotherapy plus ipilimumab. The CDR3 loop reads CASSFALNNSPLHF. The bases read TGTGCCAGCAGTTTCGCGCTAAATAATTCACCCCTCCACTTT.